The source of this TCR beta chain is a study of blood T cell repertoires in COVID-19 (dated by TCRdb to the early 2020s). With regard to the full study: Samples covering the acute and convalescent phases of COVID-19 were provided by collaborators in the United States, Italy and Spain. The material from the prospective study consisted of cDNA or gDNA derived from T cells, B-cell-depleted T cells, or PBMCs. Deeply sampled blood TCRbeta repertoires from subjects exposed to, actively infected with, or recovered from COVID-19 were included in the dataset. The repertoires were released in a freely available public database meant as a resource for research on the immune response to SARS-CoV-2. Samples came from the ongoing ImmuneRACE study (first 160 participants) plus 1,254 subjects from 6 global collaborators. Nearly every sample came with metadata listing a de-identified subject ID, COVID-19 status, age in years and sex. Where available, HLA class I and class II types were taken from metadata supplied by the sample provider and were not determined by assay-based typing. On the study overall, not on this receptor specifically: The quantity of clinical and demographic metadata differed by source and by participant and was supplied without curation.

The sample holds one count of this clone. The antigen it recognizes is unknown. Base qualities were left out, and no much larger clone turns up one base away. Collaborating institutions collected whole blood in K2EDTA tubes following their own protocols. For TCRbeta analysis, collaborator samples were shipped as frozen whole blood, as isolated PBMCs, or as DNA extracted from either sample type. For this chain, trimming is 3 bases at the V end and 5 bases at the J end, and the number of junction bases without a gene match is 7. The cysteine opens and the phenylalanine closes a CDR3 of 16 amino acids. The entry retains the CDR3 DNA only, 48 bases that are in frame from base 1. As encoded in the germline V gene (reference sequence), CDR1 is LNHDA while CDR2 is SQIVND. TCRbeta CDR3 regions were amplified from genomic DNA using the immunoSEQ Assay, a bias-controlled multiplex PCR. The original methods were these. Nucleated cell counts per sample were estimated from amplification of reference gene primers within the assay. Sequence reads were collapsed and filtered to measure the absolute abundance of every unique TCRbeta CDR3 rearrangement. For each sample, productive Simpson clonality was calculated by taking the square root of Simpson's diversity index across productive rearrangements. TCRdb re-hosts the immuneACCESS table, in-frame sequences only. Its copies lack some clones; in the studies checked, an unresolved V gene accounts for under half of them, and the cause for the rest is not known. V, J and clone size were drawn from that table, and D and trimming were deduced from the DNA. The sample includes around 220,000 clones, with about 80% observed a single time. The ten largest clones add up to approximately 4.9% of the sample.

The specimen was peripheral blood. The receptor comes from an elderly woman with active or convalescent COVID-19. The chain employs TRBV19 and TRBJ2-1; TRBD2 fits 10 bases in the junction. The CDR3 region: CASSIRLAGVDNEQFF. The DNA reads TGTGCCAGTAGTATTCGTCTAGCGGGAGTAGACAATGAGCAGTTCTTC.